The subject of this entry is one T cell receptor beta chain. Its antigen target is currently unknown. No clone much larger than this one lies a single base away; base qualities are absent. Trimming removed 0 bases from V and 7 bases from J, leaving 18 bases between the germline ends. The germline V gene encodes CDR1 GTSNPN and CDR2 SVGIG (reference sequence). Including the terminal cysteine and phenylalanine, the CDR3 comprises 15 residues. Only CDR3 DNA remains: 45 bases, in frame from the first base. This sample is drawn from a study of CD8 T cells in ankylosing spondylitis (dated by TCRdb to 2017 to 2019). Background on the whole study: To find TCR variants linked to disease, the study profiled T cell receptor beta repertoires in ankylosing spondylitis patients and healthy donors. The whole study cohort included over 85 healthy donors and some 27 ankylosing spondylitis patients. Samples of peripheral blood were taken, and for ankylosing spondylitis patients, synovial fluid was collected as well. The full study reports these points: Some of the motif variants had been reported before in the synovial fluid and blood of reactive arthritis patients, a finding that suggests common disease-initiation mechanisms. A TCR beta motif of about eight highly homologous amino acid variants appeared characteristic of blood from ankylosing spondylitis patients. Significant enrichment of the disease-linked clones was reported in matched synovial fluid samples from ankylosing spondylitis patients. The disease-linked clones showed a CD8+ phenotype and occurred at relatively low frequencies in peripheral blood.

TCRdb shows the sequencer as Illumina HiSeq 2500. Quantitative 5'-RACE with molecular barcodes was used to prepare TCR beta libraries. The study's own analysis went as follows. Disease-linked TCR variants were identified with a new computational method built on a probabilistic model of VDJ rearrangement. The raw public reads went through TCRdb reprocessing: fastp at Q25, MiXCR clone calling, in-frame beta chains kept. Every distinct CDR3 protein forms one entry, paired with its most common genes and DNA. The V and J calls and clone size are TCRdb's, not the authors'. This sample lists some 220,000 distinct CDR3 sequences; approximately 7.4% were detected once. The ten largest clones capture 12% to 15% of the sample.

Sequences were obtained from blood, either unsorted or a sorted T cell fraction (not recorded which). The TCR originated in a male donor with ankylosing spondylitis. This chain is built from TRBV30 and TRBJ1-2, with the D gene not confidently named. The bases are TGTGCCTGGAGTGTTACGGTCGAGGGATCTGGTGGCTACACCTTC. This sequence encodes CAWSVTVEGSGGYTF.